The entry below gives a single T cell receptor (beta chain) sequence along with its context. Its cognate antigen is unknown. Time point in this sample: week 23, last vaccination. Doses of 300 ug of mutant IDH1 20-mer peptide were given with topical imiquimod. The sample originates from a study of a mutant IDH1 vaccine in newly diagnosed glioma. Overall study: Sex among treated patients split approximately 62% male, roughly 38% female; mean age was approximately 38 years. Study results and caveats: Shifts in the top peripheral T cell clonotypes seemed unrelated to pseudoprogression.

The germline gives CDR1 SGHDN, CDR2 FVKESK. Between the trimmed V and J ends, which lost 4 bases and 6 bases, there was a span of 12 bases. The CDR3 length is 14 residues. The repertoire was sequenced with immunoSEQ multiplex PCR; TCRdb's copy has only in-frame clones and lacks some. The table has 50,000 to 65,000 clones, over 80% seen once. The chain uses TRBV14 and TRBJ1-4; tentatively, D is TRBD1 (6 bases). The clonotype comes from a middle-aged man with glioma. Source: PBMCs, taken from a glioma patient whose treatment included an IDH1 peptide vaccine. The CDR3 region is CASSPPGGYEKLFF. The DNA of the CDR3 is TGTGCCAGCAGCCCACCGGGGGGCTATGAAAAACTGTTTTTT.